One sample yielded the 9 T cell receptor beta chains listed below, sequenced in a study of T-cell memory formation after mild COVID-19. Via MiXCR, TCRdb re-called the 5' RACE reads, giving one row per CDR3 protein. The sample lists hundreds of thousands of distinct CDR3 sequences; approximately 18% were seen once. Specimen: PBMCs or a T cell subset sorted from them (not recorded which). The origin of the receptors is an adult woman who had mild COVID-19 (a few samples of this study predate the infection). Cell type and time point are not known.

V usage is TRBV12-3 or TRBV12-4 and J usage is TRBJ1-2; D is unclear. V was shortened by 2 bases and J by 4 bases, with 14 bases between the two germline ends. The CDR3 covers 15 residues. CDR3 nucleotides: TGTGCCAGCAGTTTAAGTGGGGAGGCGCTCTATGGCTACACCTTC. It encodes CASSLSGEALYGYTF.

The rearrangement joins TRBV5-1 to TRBJ2-1; D is uncertain. The germline V gene encodes CDR1 SGHRS and CDR2 YFSETQ. V was pared by 2 bases and J by 4 bases, with 4 bases between. The CDR3 runs 12 residues. CDR3 DNA: TGCGCCAGCAGCTTCCGGTACAATGAGCAGTTCTTC. Its translation: CASSFRYNEQFF.

Only a few counts were recorded for this clonotype. This rearrangement joins TRBV20-1 to TRBJ2-7; 7 bases line up with TRBD1. This CDR3 has 16 amino acids. Germline values: CDR1 DFQATT, CDR2 SNEGSKA (reference sequence). Trimming removed 0 bases from V and 2 bases from J; junction bases left unmatched: 10. The CDR3 protein is CSARDQFGQEAYEQYF. CDR3 bases: TGCAGTGCTAGAGATCAATTCGGACAGGAAGCCTACGAGCAGTACTTC.

This clonotype was detected many times. This chain uses TRBV5-1 with TRBJ2-1, with a tentative D call TRBD1 (7 bases). There are 17 residues in the CDR3. The germline V gene encodes CDR1 SGHRS and CDR2 YFSETQ. The germline V and J ends were trimmed by 4 bases and 2 bases, with 19 bases remaining between them. The CDR3 region is CASSPRGTGSTYNEQFF. CDR3 coding DNA: TGCGCCAGCAGCCCCAGGGGGACCGGGAGTACCTACAATGAGCAGTTCTTC.

This clonotype was seen more than once but under ten times. V and J are TRBV5-1 and TRBJ2-1; 11 bases are a match to TRBD1. J was trimmed by 8 bases and V by 2 bases; bases with no gene match: 9. The V gene's germline CDR1 is SGHRS and CDR2 YFSETQ. The CDR3 spans 16 residues. CDR3 nucleotides: TGCGCCAGCAGCTTTGCTCCGGGACAGGGGGGCTATGAGCAGTTCTTC. Translating it yields CASSFAPGQGGYEQFF.

In its sample, this clonotype was seen a few times. The gene calls are TRBV12-3 or TRBV12-4 and TRBJ2-7; 7 bases are a match to TRBD1. This CDR3 spans 13 amino acids. Losses at the gene ends were 7 bases for V and 2 bases for J; bases not matched to a gene: 5. The CDR3 bases are TGTGCCAGCACTGACAGGGACCCCTACGAGCAGTACTTC. Its translation is CASTDRDPYEQYF.

This clonotype was seen more than once but under ten times. V usage is TRBV5-1 and J usage is TRBJ1-2; no firm D call. The CDR3 is 13 residues long. The germline CDR1 and CDR2 sequences are SGHRS and YFSETQ. V was trimmed by 2 bases and J by 3 bases, leaving 8 bases between them. The CDR3 is CASSLSRDYGYTF. The DNA of the CDR3 is TGCGCCAGCAGCTTAAGTAGGGACTATGGCTACACCTTC.

The chain joins TRBV7-2 to TRBJ2-5; D not resolved. Germline CDR1 SGHTA, CDR2 FQGNSA. V lost 4 bases, J lost 0 bases, and 12 bases lay in between. CDR3 size: 15 residues. The CDR3 DNA reads as TGTGCCAGCAGCTCCGGTTTAGATCACCAAGAGACCCAGTACTTC. Amino acids: CASSSGLDHQETQYF. The full variable domain, completed using reference TRBV7-2 and TRBJ2-5, is GAGVSQSPSNKVTEKGKDVELRCDPISGHTALYWYRQSLGQGLEFLIYFQGNSAPDKSGLPSDRFSAERTGGSVSTLTIQRTQQEDSAVYLCASSSGLDHQETQYFGPGTRLLVL.

This clonotype was seen many times. The chain joins TRBV4-2 to TRBJ2-7, with 11 bases that match TRBD2. From germline, CDR1 is LGHNA and CDR2 YNFKEQ. The CDR3 contains 16 residues. V shed 4 bases, J shed 2 bases, and the junction held 7 bases outside the gene matches. The CDR3 nucleotides are TGTGCCAGCAGCCGCGGGACTAGCGGTAGGGCCTACGAGCAGTACTTC. Its translation: CASSRGTSGRAYEQYF.